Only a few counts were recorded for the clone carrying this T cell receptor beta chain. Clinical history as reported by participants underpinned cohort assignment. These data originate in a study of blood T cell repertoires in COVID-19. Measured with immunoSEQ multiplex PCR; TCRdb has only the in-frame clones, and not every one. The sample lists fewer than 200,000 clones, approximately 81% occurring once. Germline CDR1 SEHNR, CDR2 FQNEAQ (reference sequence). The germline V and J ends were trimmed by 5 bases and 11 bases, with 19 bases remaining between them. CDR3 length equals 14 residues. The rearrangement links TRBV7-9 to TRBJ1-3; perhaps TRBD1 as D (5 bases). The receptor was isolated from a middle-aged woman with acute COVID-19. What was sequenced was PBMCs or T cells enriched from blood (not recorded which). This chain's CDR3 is CASSPNLAGWAIYF. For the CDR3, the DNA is TGTGCCAGCAGCCCCAATCTGGCAGGGTGGGCCATATATTTT.